This record concerns one T cell receptor beta chain sequence. This sample is part of a study of immune evolution from preneoplasia to lung adenocarcinoma. The CDR3 loop spans 15 amino acids. The V gene's germline CDR1 is MDHEN and CDR2 SYDVKM. V lost 5 bases to trimming and J lost 6 bases; unmatched junction nucleotides: 9. Sequencing was performed with immunoSEQ multiplex PCR; in TCRdb, only in-frame clones are kept and a portion is missing. Here the sample spans 30,000 to 45,000 clones, around 74% being singletons. This TCR came from a person aged 60 to 70 with lung adenocarcinoma. Sequencing used FFPE invasive lung adenocarcinoma tissue. The chain recombines TRBV28 with TRBJ2-5, with 10 nucleotides matching TRBD1. This chain's CDR3 is CASSLGTGDGKTQYF. DNA of the CDR3: TGTGCCAGCAGTCTTGGGACAGGGGATGGGAAGACCCAGTACTTC. Drawing the rest from reference TRBV28 and TRBJ2-5, the complete variable domain is DVKVTQSSRYLVKRTGEKVFLECVQDMDHENMFWYRQDPGLGLRLIYFSYDVKMKEKGDIPEGYSVSREKKERFSLILESASTNQTSMYLCASSLGTGDGKTQYFGPGTRLLVL.